A single T cell receptor (beta chain) is shown here with its context. Per the germline V gene, CDR1 is SGHTA and CDR2 is FQGNSA. Germline trimming cut 5 bases from V and 2 bases from J; bases unmatched to any gene: 4. The CDR3 is made up of 15 amino acids. These data come from a study of CD8 T cells in Susac syndrome. Random-hexamer reverse transcription was applied to about 0.5 to 1 ug RNA. TCRdb analysed the immunoSEQ multiplex PCR reads with MiXCR anew, one entry per CDR3 protein. The sample lists 130,000 or so distinct CDR3 sequences; roughly 95% were seen once. This clonotype was sampled from a human donor with Susac syndrome. Input material: CD4+ T cells from PBMCs. The chain has TRBV7-2 and TRBJ2-1, with 9 bases lining up with TRBD2. The chain's CDR3 is CASSGASGTYNEQFF. The DNA of the CDR3 is TGTGCCAGCAGCGGGGCTAGCGGGACCTACAATGAGCAGTTCTTC.